A single sample gave rise to the 9 T cell receptor beta chains below, sequenced in a study of CD8 T cells in Susac syndrome. Random hexamers were used to reverse transcribe the RNA input (0.5 to 1 ug). A single record per CDR3 protein comes from TCRdb applying MiXCR to the immunoSEQ multiplex PCR reads. The sample yields about 300,000 distinct CDR3 sequences, about 91% seen once. Sequencing input: CD8+ T cells from PBMCs. The receptors were gathered from a human donor with multiple sclerosis.

J is TRBJ1-1 and V is TRBV5-1; TRBD1 matches 9 bases. This CDR3 is 15 amino acids long. CDR1 and CDR2 from the germline V gene are SGHRS and YFSETQ. The J segment lost 4 bases and the V segment lost 2 bases, leaving 6 bases of the junction unmatched. The DNA of the CDR3 is TGCGCCAGCAGCTTTTATACAGGGGGCATCACTGAAGCTTTCTTT. Encoded protein: CASSFYTGGITEAFF.

The rearrangement uses TRBV7-9 and TRBJ2-5; the D gene is possibly TRBD2 (5 bases). Trimming cost V 5 bases and J 3 bases, with 13 bases left between them. Per the germline V gene, CDR1 is SEHNR and CDR2 is FQNEAQ (reference sequence). CDR3 length: 14 residues. CDR3: CASSPPNGEETQYF. The DNA of the CDR3 is TGTGCCAGCAGCCCCCCCAACGGGGAAGAGACCCAGTACTTC.

V and J are TRBV29-1 and TRBJ2-7, with 9 bases identical to TRBD1. After removal of 5 bases from V and 7 bases from J, the junction contained 6 bases not matched to a gene. Germline V gene sequence: CDR1 SQVTM, CDR2 ANQGSEA. The CDR3 has 12 amino acids. The CDR3 DNA reads as TGCAGCGTTACAGGGGGCGGAGGGGAGCAGTACTTC. As protein: CSVTGGGGEQYF.

The rearrangement links TRBV19 to TRBJ2-2; 10 nucleotides line up with TRBD1. The V gene end was trimmed by 7 bases and the J gene end by 5 bases; junction bases not matched to a gene: 10. The V gene's germline CDR1 is LNHDA and CDR2 SQIVND (reference sequence). The CDR3 covers 16 residues. The CDR3, as DNA: TGTGCCAGTAAAAATCCCGACAGGGGGCAGACCGGGGAGCTGTTTTTT. Protein: CASKNPDRGQTGELFF.

The chain recombines TRBV4-1 with TRBJ1-1; D not certain. CDR3 length equals 17 residues. Germline V CDR1 and CDR2: MGHRA, YSYEKL. The V and J ends lost 3 bases and 1 base respectively, with 18 bases between them. CDR3 DNA sequence: TGCGCCAGCAGCCAGTCGGAGAATTCGGGGTCGAACACTGAAGCTTTCTTT. Amino acids: CASSQSENSGSNTEAFF.

The V gene is TRBV6-6, the J gene TRBJ2-7; D is unclear. V was cut by 6 bases and J by 2 bases, with 11 bases left in between. Germline-derived CDR1 and CDR2 are MNHNY and SVGAGI (reference sequence). This CDR3 region has 13 residues. The CDR3 nucleotides are TGTGCCAGCAGCCTAGACAAGACCTACGAGCAGTACTTC. Protein product: CASSLDKTYEQYF.

This chain joins TRBV7-2 and TRBJ2-7; a possible D gene is TRBD1 (6 bases). V lost 4 bases to trimming and J lost 4 bases, with 14 bases between them. Germline CDR1 reads SGHTA; CDR2 reads FQGNSA. This CDR3 is 14 amino acids long. The CDR3 sequence: CASSSGTNVYEQYF. CDR3 nucleotide sequence: TGTGCCAGCAGCTCCGGGACAAACGTTTACGAGCAGTACTTC.

V usage is TRBV7-3 and J usage is TRBJ2-2, with 9 bases identical to TRBD1. The CDR3 consists of 17 residues. Germline V gene data show CDR1 as SGHTA and CDR2 as FQGTGA. V gave up 3 bases and J gave up 7 bases; unmatched junction bases: 12. The CDR3 reads CASSFSANRGQVGELFF. The DNA for the CDR3 is TGTGCCAGCAGCTTTTCCGCGAACAGGGGGCAGGTCGGGGAGCTGTTTTTT.

In this sample, this clonotype turned up once. This chain uses TRBV19 with TRBJ2-2; D may match TRBD1 or TRBD2 (5 bases each). CDR3 length equals 13 residues. In germline, CDR1 is LNHDA, CDR2 SQIVND (reference sequence). V was shortened by 3 bases and J by 8 bases, with 10 bases between the two germline ends. This CDR3 reads CASSMGTGGELFF. The CDR3 nucleotides are TGTGCCAGTAGTATGGGGACCGGAGGGGAGCTGTTTTTT.